This section outlines one T cell receptor (beta chain) sequence together with its context. Amplification used 60 Vbeta primers and 13 Jbeta primers. Profiled with immunoSEQ multiplex PCR; TCRdb holds only in-frame clones, not every one. The sample consists of 120,000 or so clones, under 85% of them appearing once. This entry is derived from a study of cytomegalovirus exposure and HLA in healthy donors. CDR3 size: 16 residues. V was pared by 7 bases and J by 0 bases, with 19 bases between. Germline CDR1 WNHNN, CDR2 SYGVQD (reference sequence). The chain is built from TRBV10-1 and TRBJ2-7; D perhaps matches TRBD1 (5 bases). This receptor was obtained from a woman aged 45-60 years in good health and CMV-seropositive. Source material: PBMCs. CDR3 bases: TGCGCCAGCATCACAAAAGGGGTAGACAGCTCCTACGAGCAGTACTTC. Its protein product is CASITKGVDSSYEQYF.